The TCR beta chain described here comes from a study of beta chain features in type 1 diabetes. For the study at large: Sorted cells examined across all samples numbered more than 100 million. Notes on the study in general: Moderate but significant shortening of TCRB CDR3s was recorded in all four CD4+ subsets from Type 1 diabetes patients.

The entirety of the isolated RNA underwent reverse transcription, so expressed TCRB transcripts were sequenced. This table comes from immunoSEQ multiplex PCR, and its TCRdb copy is limited to in-frame clones, with some not included. The sample lists 680,000 or so clones; around 15% were seen once. Of note for this clone: Antigen specificity is unknown.

Germline loops: CDR1 LGHNT, CDR2 FRNRAP. The CDR3 covers 11 residues. Trimming stripped 6 bases from V and 4 bases from J, with 5 bases between. Averaging around 110 mL, one heparinised blood draw was given by each donor. Based on CD45RO/CCR7/CD25/CD127/CD95/CD27, CD4+ regulatory, stem cell-like memory, naive and central memory cells were sorted. The sequenced sample consisted of naive CD4+ T cells from blood. This clonotype originated in a man between 18 and 35 years old with type 1 diabetes. The chain is built from TRBV12-5 and TRBJ2-3, with D unresolved. CDR3 DNA sequence: TGTGCTAGTGGGCATGCAGATACGCAGTATTTT. Protein product: CASGHADTQYF. Looking up the rest from reference TRBV12-5 and TRBJ2-3 gives the full variable domain: DARVTQTPRHKVTEMGQEVTMRCQPILGHNTVFWYRQTMMQGLELLAYFRNRAPLDDSGMPKDRFSAEMPDATLATLKIQPSEPRDSAVYFCASGHADTQYFGPGTRLTVL.